Listed below are T cell receptor beta chains from one sample, sequenced in a study of cytomegalovirus exposure and HLA in healthy donors. The data were produced by immunoSEQ multiplex PCR, yet TCRdb's version contains in-frame clones alone and is incomplete. Counted here are roughly 86,000 clones, 90% to 97% occurring once; the ten biggest clones make up roughly 1.5%. Sequencing input: PBMCs. The source of these receptors is a man younger than 35 in good health and CMV-seropositive. The conserved cysteine and the conserved F or W are not part of the CDR3 here.

cdr3_length | v_call | cdr3_aa
11 | TRBV11-1 | ASTPRFGTEAF
13 | TRBV15 | ATSRDSGRLSEQY
14 | TRBV5-4 | ASSSKLQGRYTEAF
16 | TRBV7-9 | ASSLAVGASGISPEQY
10 | TRBV29-1 | SVDRQNTEAF
12 | TRBV5-1 | ASSSRTGRETQY
12 | TRBV2 | ASRGLAGDGELF
11 | TRBV10-1 | ASSGQLNYGYT
11 | TRBV7-3 | ASSSDRQERAF
12 | TRBV2 | ARRTFGGYNEQF